The 18 T cell receptor beta chains presented below share a single source sample, sequenced in a study of shared clonotypes between healthy human individuals. The table came from immunoSEQ multiplex PCR; TCRdb's copy has only in-frame clones and leaves some out. The table lists some 2,000,000 clones, approximately 96% of them singletons, with 0.13% in the top ten. The sequencing sample was made of naive CD4+ T cells sorted from blood. Subset denoted: CD45RA+ positively selected. The receptors come from a man aged 18 to 35 in good health.

The chain combines TRBV2 with TRBJ2-2; D unclear. This CDR3 region has 13 residues. V was trimmed by 4 bases and J by 4 bases, leaving 7 bases between them. Germline V gene data show CDR1 as SNHLY and CDR2 as FYNNEI. In DNA form, the CDR3 reads TGTGCCAGCAGTGTTGGCTCCACCGGGGAGCTGTTTTTT. It yields the protein CASSVGSTGELFF. Full variable domain (remainder filled in from reference TRBV2 and TRBJ2-2): EPEVTQTPSHQVTQMGQEVILRCVPISNHLYFYWYRQILGQKVEFLVSFYNNEISEKSEIFDDQFSVERPDGSNFTLKIRSTKLEDSAMYFCASSVGSTGELFFGEGSRLTVL.

The chain couples TRBV4-3 to TRBJ2-1; a possible D gene is TRBD2 (6 bases). CDR3 size: 15 residues. V was shortened by 1 base and J by 9 bases, with 16 bases between the two germline ends. In germline, CDR1 is LGHNA, CDR2 YSLEER. The CDR3 DNA sequence: TGCGCCAGCAGCCAAGGTGGCACGGGGGAAGGTGAGCAGTTCTTC. This sequence encodes CASSQGGTGEGEQFF.

This rearrangement joins TRBV14 to TRBJ1-6; TRBD1 aligns across 9 bases. The CDR3 consists of 15 residues. The ends lost 4 bases at V and 7 bases at J; junction bases unmatched: 5. CDR1 is SGHDN, CDR2 FVKESK, per germline. The CDR3 here is CASSPGDRGNSPLHF. The CDR3 coding sequence is TGTGCCAGCAGCCCGGGAGACAGGGGGAATTCACCCCTCCACTTT. Complete variable domain (other parts from reference TRBV14 and TRBJ1-6): EAGVTQFPSHSVIEKGQTVTLRCDPISGHDNLYWYRRVMGKEIKFLLHFVKESKQDESGMPNNRFLAERTGGTYSTLKVQPAELEDSGVYFCASSPGDRGNSPLHFGNGTRLTVT.

The chain employs TRBV6-5 and TRBJ2-7; no reliable D call. There are 12 residues in the CDR3. From germline, CDR1 is MNHEY and CDR2 SVGAGI. The ends were cut back, 6 bases at V and 3 bases at J, with 9 bases in the middle. The CDR3 spells CASRKGNYEQYF. The CDR3 DNA is TGTGCCAGCAGGAAGGGAAACTACGAGCAGTACTTC.

This clone was counted a single time. CDR3 protein: CASSRAGTSGTYNEQFF. The CDR3 bases are TGTGCCAGCAGCAGAGCAGGGACTAGCGGAACATACAATGAGCAGTTCTTC. This chain joins TRBV7-2 and TRBJ2-1; 11 nucleotides line up with TRBD2. Looked up from germline, CDR1 is SGHTA and CDR2 is FQGNSA. J gave up 4 bases and V 5 bases, and 10 bases lay outside the gene matches. The CDR3 loop spans 17 amino acids.

This rearrangement joins TRBV6-5 to TRBJ1-1; D unclear. Germline CDR1 is MNHEY and CDR2 is SVGAGI. The CDR3 is 14 residues long. V dropped 0 bases and J dropped 7 bases, with 12 bases sitting between them. The DNA of the CDR3 is TGTGCCAGCAGTTACTCCGGCAGTAGCTATGAAGCTTTCTTT. Amino acid sequence: CASSYSGSSYEAFF.

The rearrangement joins TRBV6-4 to TRBJ2-3, with D possibly TRBD2 on 5 matching bases. Germline-derived CDR1 and CDR2 are MRHNA and SNTAGT. V was clipped by 6 bases and J by 3 bases, with 7 bases between them. CDR3 length: 12 amino acids. The CDR3 spells CASSGETDTQYF. DNA of the CDR3: TGTGCCAGCAGCGGGGAAACAGATACGCAGTATTTT.

The chain has TRBV5-4 and TRBJ1-1; D uncertain. The CDR3 is 13 amino acids. Germline CDR1 reads SGHNT; CDR2 reads YYREEE (reference sequence). V was trimmed by 0 bases and J by 4 bases, leaving 7 bases between them. CDR3: CASSLAAGTEAFF. In DNA, the CDR3 is TGTGCCAGCAGCTTGGCCGCAGGCACTGAAGCTTTCTTT. Drawing the rest from reference TRBV5-4 and TRBJ1-1, the complete variable domain is ETGVTQSPTHLIKTRGQQVTLRCSSQSGHNTVSWYQQALGQGPQFIFQYYREEENGRGNFPPRFSGLQFPNYSSELNVNALELDDSALYLCASSLAAGTEAFFGQGTRLTVV.

Worth noting for this clone: This sample includes further DNA sequences coding for the same CDR3. The rearrangement links TRBV5-1 to TRBJ2-3; the D gene is possibly TRBD2 (5 bases). Trimming cost V 0 bases and J 0 bases, with 5 bases left between them. The germline V gene encodes CDR1 SGHRS and CDR2 YFSETQ. The CDR3 is 14 amino acids. The CDR3 coding sequence is TGCGCCAGCAGCTTGGGGACTAGCACAGATACGCAGTATTTT. This encodes CASSLGTSTDTQYF.

The chain uses TRBV4-1 and TRBJ2-3, with 7 positions matching TRBD2. CDR3 length equals 18 residues. CDR1 MGHRA and CDR2 YSYEKL come from the germline V gene. Trimming at V came to 2 bases and at J to 3 bases, leaving 14 bases not matched to a gene. CDR3 coding DNA: TGCGCCAGCAGCCAAAGCGGGAAAGGACTCCTTGTTACAGATACGCAGTATTTT. Translated: CASSQSGKGLLVTDTQYF.

The chain is built from TRBV10-1 and TRBJ2-3, with 11 bases lining up with TRBD2. There are 17 residues in the CDR3. V trimming: 2 bases; J trimming: 4 bases; junction bases outside the gene matches: 8. Germline V gene sequence: CDR1 WNHNN, CDR2 SYGVQD (reference sequence). CDR3 in DNA: TGCGCCAGCAGTGAGAGATCCACTAGCGGGGGCCCAGATACGCAGTATTTT. This sequence encodes CASSERSTSGGPDTQYF.

V is TRBV18 and J is TRBJ2-7, with 9 bases matching TRBD1. With V trimmed by 2 bases and J by 5 bases, 13 bases remained unmatched. This CDR3 has 17 amino acids. CDR1 is KGHSH and CDR2 is LQKENI in the germline V gene. CDR3 bases: TGTGCCAGCTCACCAAAAACTGGGACAGGGAAACAGGACGAGCAGTACTTC. Translating gives CASSPKTGTGKQDEQYF.

This chain joins TRBV7-9 and TRBJ2-7; 11 nucleotides match TRBD1. The CDR3 loop spans 14 amino acids. Germline-derived CDR1 and CDR2 are SEHNR and FQNEAQ (reference sequence). The junction had 4 bases not matched to a gene; V was cut back by 4 bases and J by 5 bases. The CDR3 DNA is TGTGCCAGCAGCTCCTGGGACAGGGGGGACGAGCAGTACTTC. The encoded protein is CASSSWDRGDEQYF.

The count of this clone is one. The chain couples TRBV6-1 to TRBJ2-5, with TRBD2 matching 10 bases. CDR1 and CDR2 (germline): MNHNS, SASEGT. The CDR3 runs 16 residues. V trimming: 0 bases; J trimming: 4 bases; junction bases outside the gene matches: 5. This chain's CDR3 is CASSEASGRTRETQYF. As DNA, the CDR3 is TGTGCCAGCAGTGAAGCTAGCGGGAGGACGAGAGAGACCCAGTACTTC.

This chain links TRBV6-5 with TRBJ2-7; the match to TRBD2 covers 10 bases. The CDR3 contains 15 residues. Germline-derived CDR1 and CDR2 are MNHEY and SVGAGI. Trimming took 6 bases from V and 2 from J; bases not matched to a gene: 7. CDR3: CASSPGLAVAYEQYF. The DNA for the CDR3 is TGTGCCAGCAGCCCAGGACTAGCGGTTGCCTACGAGCAGTACTTC.

The chain uses TRBV30 and TRBJ1-1; 9 bases fit TRBD1. The CDR3 sequence is 16 residues long. From germline, CDR1 is GTSNPN and CDR2 SVGIG (reference sequence). Losses at the gene ends were 0 bases for V and 1 base for J; bases not matched to a gene: 6. The CDR3 loop is CAWSVTGQGRNTEAFF. CDR3 DNA: TGTGCCTGGAGTGTTACCGGACAGGGGAGGAACACTGAAGCTTTCTTT. The full variable domain, rest sourced from reference TRBV30 and TRBJ1-1, is SQTIHQWPATLVQPVGSPLSLECTVEGTSNPNLYWYRQAAGRGLQLLFYSVGIGQISSEVPQNLSASRPQDRQFILSSKKLLLSDSGFYLCAWSVTGQGRNTEAFFGQGTRLTVV.

In its sample, this clone was seen once. V and J are TRBV6-1 and TRBJ1-2; 9 bases line up with TRBD1. Unmatched junction bases numbered 8, after V lost 9 bases and J lost 3 bases. The CDR3 is made up of 14 amino acids. CDR1 is MNHNS, CDR2 SASEGT, per germline. Here the CDR3 reads CASIRTGADYGYTF. The DNA of the CDR3 is TGTGCCAGTATAAGGACAGGGGCGGACTATGGCTACACCTTC.

The chain recombines TRBV6-4 with TRBJ2-2; D is unresolved. Trimming took 10 bases from V and 5 from J, leaving 17 bases between them. CDR1 and CDR2 (germline): MRHNA, SNTAGT. The CDR3 consists of 14 residues. CDR3 amino acids: CATHHGRGTGELFF. The CDR3 DNA reads as TGTGCCACTCATCACGGCCGAGGTACCGGGGAGCTGTTTTTT.